The following is a T cell receptor (beta chain) sequence with its context. As yet, its antigen is unknown. Sorting yielded triplicates of about 330,000 cells for each CD8+ T cell subset. Definition of naive CD8+ T cells rested on a CD45RO-CCR7+CD27+CD95- profile. The CDR3 extends over 18 amino acids. These data belong to a study of CXCR3-negative and CXCR3-positive naive CD8 T cells. Overall study results and limits: TRB CDR3s were more hydrophobic in CXCR3-positive than in CXCR3-negative naive cells.

5' RACE that incorporated UMI labels was used to prepare the TRB cDNA libraries. TCRdb reprocessed the 5' RACE reads and stores each CDR3 protein as one record, lacking DNA. This sample's table reports 60,000 to 65,000 distinct CDR3 sequences. The rearrangement uses TRBV12-3 or TRBV12-4 and TRBJ2-1; TCRdb names TRBD2, which stays unverified in the absence of DNA. This receptor was taken from a human donor in good health. Some clones in this sample may be carry-over from other donors' samples. The sequenced material came from naive CXCR3+ CD8+ T cells from blood. Subset in this sample: CD45RO-CCR7+CD27+CD95- naive CD8+ T cells expressing CXCR3 (TNR3+). Here the CDR3 reads CASSLLGTSGGLGDEQFF.